This T cell receptor beta chain is drawn from a study of TIL therapy for anti-PD-1-resistant metastatic lung cancer. Study summary: Patients had a median age of almost 55 years (range roughly 35-85). Four tumors were EGFR-mutant and two were ALK-rearranged. By whole-exome sequencing, median non-synonymous tumor mutation burden was roughly 1.6 mutations per megabase.

This was the immunoSEQ v3 assay. TCRdb's copy holds only in-frame clones and misses some; the assay was immunoSEQ multiplex PCR. Here the sample spans nearly 60,000 clones, more than 60% being singletons. Time point reported: pre-treatment sample, taken before nivolumab and TIL therapy. Enrollment ran from 2017 to January 2020. The specimen was blood, collected at baseline. The source of this sequence is a person aged 25 to 85 with non-small cell lung cancer.

The CDR3 loop reads CSVEPRGGGEKLFF. In nucleotides, the CDR3 is TGCAGCGTTGAGCCGCGGGGAGGGGGTGAAAAACTGTTTTTT. The rearrangement uses TRBV29-1 and TRBJ1-4, with TRBD1 as a possible D gene (6 bases). V lost 3 bases and J 7 bases, leaving 15 bases between the germline ends. Germline V gene lookup returns CDR1 SQVTM and CDR2 ANQGSEA. CDR3 length: 14 amino acids.